The 14 T cell receptor beta chains presented below share a single source sample, sequenced in a study of T cells in Graves' hyperthyroidism and ophthalmopathy. Amplified regions were TCR beta CDR3 sequences from RNA transcripts. RT-PCR in the first round (using the HTBI primer set) targeted the TCR CDR3. TCRdb analysed the multiplex PCR reads with MiXCR anew, one entry per CDR3 protein. The sample shows 410,000 or so distinct CDR3 sequences, approximately 14% of them seen only once. Sequenced material: blood. These receptors were obtained from a man younger than 30 with Graves' ophthalmopathy.

This clonotype has a count of ten or more. V is TRBV3-1 and J is TRBJ1-2; TRBD1 is a possible D gene (6 bases). V dropped 0 bases and J dropped 4 bases, with 21 bases sitting between them. The CDR3 is made up of 18 amino acids. Germline loops: CDR1 LGHDT, CDR2 YNNKEL (reference sequence). CDR3 region: CASSQDFLGGTRIYGYTF. In DNA, the CDR3 is TGTGCCAGCAGCCAAGATTTTTTGGGGGGGACACGGATCTATGGCTACACCTTC.

Turning to this clonotype: The junction departs from the called germline gene at one end, perhaps through a read error. V usage is TRBV4-1 and J usage is TRBJ1-6; D not resolved. The CDR3 totals 15 residues. The V gene's germline CDR1 is MGHRA and CDR2 YSYEKL. The CDR3 DNA follows: TGTGCCAGCAGCCAAGCACTCCCAGCGCGATCACCCCTCCACTTT. Its protein is CASSQALPARSPLHF.

The V call is TRBV6-2 or TRBV6-3, the J call TRBJ1-1, with D possibly matching TRBD1 (5 bases). Germline CDR1 is MNHEY and CDR2 is SVGEGT. This CDR3 has 13 amino acids. V shed 7 bases and J shed 4 bases, with 13 bases lying between them. The CDR3 region has the DNA TGTGCCAGCACCCTAAGCGGGGGCACTGAAGCTTTCTTT. Translating gives CASTLSGGTEAFF.

This clonotype has at least ten counts. The chain joins TRBV7-3 to TRBJ1-1; no definite D call. The germline V gene encodes CDR1 SGHTA and CDR2 FQGTGA. V gave up 6 bases and J gave up 1 base, with 6 bases separating them. The CDR3 is 12 residues long. The CDR3 loop is CASSTGNTEAFF. In nucleotides, the CDR3 is TGTGCCAGCAGTACCGGGAACACTGAAGCTTTCTTT.

This clonotype was counted at least ten times. J is TRBJ2-2 and V is TRBV11-2; 9 bases are a match to TRBD1. The germline gives CDR1 SGHAT, CDR2 FQNNGV. V was clipped by 7 bases and J by 10 bases; unmatched bases: 13. The CDR3 has 15 amino acids. CDR3 DNA sequence: TGTGCCAGCACCCAACCGGGACAGGGTCGGGAGGAGCTGTTTTTT. This translates into CASTQPGQGREELFF.

The V and J genes are TRBV2 and TRBJ2-7; D is perhaps TRBD2 (6 bases). V lost 6 bases and J lost 3, with 9 bases in between. The germline CDR1 and CDR2 sequences are SNHLY and FYNNEI. The CDR3 covers 12 residues. CDR3 in amino acids: CASRSGHYEQYF. The CDR3 DNA follows: TGTGCCAGCAGAAGCGGGCACTACGAGCAGTACTTC.

This clonotype came up many times. V is TRBV12-3 or TRBV12-4 and J is TRBJ1-1; D gene unclear. V lost 3 bases and J lost 2, with 7 bases in between. CDR3 length: 13 residues. CDR3 sequence reads: CASSFASNTEAFF. In nucleotides, the CDR3 is TGTGCCAGCAGTTTCGCCTCTAACACTGAAGCTTTCTTT.

Points on this clonotype: The CDR3 ends on some other residue instead of the conserved phenylalanine or tryptophan, so this is likely a read error. The gene calls are TRBV10-3 and TRBJ2-3; 12 nucleotides line up with TRBD2. Germline V CDR1 and CDR2: ENHRY, SYGVKD. Losses at the gene ends were 2 bases for V and 3 bases for J; bases not matched to a gene: 3. CDR3 length: 16 residues. The CDR3 sequence: CAISERTSGATDTQYS. DNA for the CDR3: TGTGCCATCAGTGAGAGGACTAGCGGGGCTACAGATACGCAGTATTCT.

This clonotype came up once. V and J are TRBV3-1 and TRBJ2-7; D perhaps matches TRBD1 (6 bases). The CDR3 extends over 13 amino acids. The V gene's germline CDR1 is LGHDT and CDR2 YNNKEL (reference sequence). The ends were cut back, 6 bases at V and 5 bases at J, with 14 bases in the middle. The CDR3 nucleotides are TGTGCCAGCAGTTCACTACAGGGTAACGAGCAGTACTTC. As protein: CASSSLQGNEQYF.

This clonotype was picked up many times. The CDR3 DNA reads TGTGCCAGCAGCCAAGATCCAGGACTCCTTCTCTACGAGCAGTACTTC. It yields the protein CASSQDPGLLLYEQYF. V and J are TRBV3-1 and TRBJ2-7; possible D gene TRBD2, 5 bases. This CDR3 contains 16 residues. V was cut by 0 bases and J by 3 bases, with 15 bases left in between. CDR1 LGHDT and CDR2 YNNKEL come from the germline V gene (reference sequence).

In its sample, this clonotype was seen a few times. The genes are TRBV9 and TRBJ2-7; TRBD1 matches at 7 bases. Germline V gene sequence: CDR1 SGDLS, CDR2 YYNGEE. This CDR3 is 16 amino acids long. The V and J ends lost 4 bases and 6 bases, in that order; junction bases with no gene match: 16. CDR3 amino acids: CASSSDREFWGSEQYF. The CDR3 region has the DNA TGTGCCAGCAGCAGCGACAGGGAGTTCTGGGGGTCCGAGCAGTACTTC. Looking up the rest from reference TRBV9 and TRBJ2-7 gives the full variable domain: DSGVTQTPKHLITATGQRVTLRCSPRSGDLSVYWYQQSLDQGLQFLIQYYNGEERAKGNILERFSAQQFPDLHSELNLSSLELGDSALYFCASSSDREFWGSEQYFGPGTRLTVT.

V is TRBV10-2 and J is TRBJ1-1, with D hard to call. This CDR3 is built from 12 residues. V gave up 11 bases and J gave up 1 base, with 11 bases separating them. Germline values: CDR1 WSHSY, CDR2 SAAADI. CDR3 coding DNA: TGCGCCGGCATCTCAGGGAACACTGAAGCTTTCTTT. Translated, it gives CAGISGNTEAFF.

This clonotype was seen more than once but under ten times. This chain links TRBV19 with TRBJ2-7; TRBD2 is a possible D gene (5 bases). Deletions cut 3 bases from V and 0 bases from J, with 9 bases between. The germline V gene has CDR1 LNHDA and CDR2 SQIVND (reference sequence). This CDR3 spans 14 amino acids. CDR3 sequence reads: CASSIAGYSYEQYF. The CDR3 region has the DNA TGTGCCAGTAGTATTGCGGGTTACTCCTACGAGCAGTACTTC.

This clonotype was seen at least ten times. The V and J genes are TRBV12-5 and TRBJ2-1; D not resolved. Germline V gene data show CDR1 as LGHNT and CDR2 as FRNRAP. V gave up 6 bases and J gave up 0 bases, with 15 bases separating them. CDR3 length equals 16 residues. In DNA form, the CDR3 reads TGTGCTAGTGGGGTAGGTTGGCTAACCTCCTACAATGAGCAGTTCTTC. Translating gives CASGVGWLTSYNEQFF.